The 4 T cell receptor beta chains below come from one sample, sequenced in a study of blood T cell repertoires in COVID-19 (dated by TCRdb to the early 2020s). The library was prepared using the immunoSEQ multiplex PCR assay. TCRdb holds this immuneACCESS table with in-frame rearrangements only. Some clones are missing; in checked studies, unresolved V genes explain under half, and the rest has no known cause. The sample records roughly 270,000 clones, roughly 80% of which are singletons. Of the sample, 5% is held by the ten largest clones. The sample consisted of PBMCs or T cells enriched from blood (not recorded which). These receptors all come from a man in his forties or fifties who had been exposed to COVID-19.

The gene calls are TRBV9 and TRBJ2-1; D uncertain. V shed 4 bases and J shed 8 bases, with 10 bases lying between them. Germline-derived CDR1 and CDR2 are SGDLS and YYNGEE. The CDR3 has 12 residues. Here the CDR3 reads CASSPQQDEQFF. CDR3 DNA: TGTGCCAGCAGCCCCCAGCAGGATGAGCAGTTCTTC.

V is TRBV6-5 and J is TRBJ2-1, with D possibly being TRBD2 (5 bases). This CDR3 has 16 amino acids. With 4 bases removed from V and 4 bases from J, the gap between germline ends came to 17 bases. The germline gives CDR1 MNHEY, CDR2 SVGAGI. The CDR3 bases are TGTGCCAGCAGTTTAATGAAGGGAGACGGTTACAATGAGCAGTTCTTC. It codes for CASSLMKGDGYNEQFF.

J is TRBJ2-1 and V is TRBV27, with TRBD2 identical over 12 bases. V lost 8 bases and J lost 5; bases outside the gene matches: 1. Germline lookup yields CDR1 MNHEY and CDR2 SMNVEV (reference sequence). This CDR3 region has 13 residues. CDR3 in amino acids: CASGLAGNNEQFF. CDR3 in DNA: TGTGCCAGCGGACTAGCGGGAAACAATGAGCAGTTCTTC.

The V call is TRBV10-3, the J call TRBJ2-1, with 8 bases matching TRBD2. The CDR3 spans 14 residues. Per the germline V gene, CDR1 is ENHRY and CDR2 is SYGVKD. The V segment lost 5 bases and the J segment 7 bases; nucleotides outside the gene matches: 7. CDR3 protein: CAISMAGGANEQFF. CDR3 nucleotides: TGTGCCATCAGTATGGCGGGAGGAGCTAATGAGCAGTTCTTC.